One sample yielded the 19 T cell receptor beta chains listed below, sequenced in a study of CD8 T cells in Susac syndrome (dated by TCRdb to the late 2010s). To prepare the library, the immunoSEQ multiplex PCR assay was applied. RNA was extracted using the RNeasy kit, and roughly 0.45 to 1 ug of the RNA was reverse transcribed with random hexamers. The public sequencing data were trimmed at Q25 with fastp and processed into clonotypes with MiXCR by TCRdb, which kept only in-frame beta chains. Under each unique CDR3 protein, matching rows form one entry showing the most common genes and DNA. A total of about 150,000 distinct CDR3 sequences appear in this sample, 90% to 95% of them only once. About 0.21% of the sample is in the top ten clones. The sequencing sample was made of CD8+ T cells from PBMCs. The source is a human donor with multiple sclerosis.

The chain combines TRBV27 with TRBJ2-5; D might be TRBD2 (6 bases). Germline V gene lookup returns CDR1 MNHEY and CDR2 SMNVEV (reference sequence). The CDR3 is 14 residues long. Trimming left V 0 bases short and J 3 bases short, with 8 bases between. The DNA for the CDR3 is TGTGCCAGCAGTTTATCGCGCGGGGAAGAGACCCAGTACTTC. Translating it yields CASSLSRGEETQYF.

The chain is built from TRBV29-1 and TRBJ1-2, with 8 nucleotides matching TRBD1. CDR3 size: 14 residues. Germline V lookup: CDR1 SQVTM, CDR2 ANQGSEA. With V trimmed by 2 bases and J by 6 bases, 8 bases remained unmatched. The CDR3 loop reads CSVETDRDIHGYTF. The CDR3 DNA sequence: TGCAGCGTTGAAACGGACAGGGATATCCATGGCTACACCTTC.

V usage is TRBV20-1 and J usage is TRBJ2-3; perhaps TRBD2 as D (6 bases). V was trimmed by 5 bases and J by 6 bases, leaving 24 bases between them. Germline CDR1 DFQATT, CDR2 SNEGSKA (reference sequence). The CDR3 runs 16 residues. In DNA, the CDR3 is TGCAGTGCTCGCCCTGGGGAGGCAGCGCGAAGGGATACGCAGTATTTT. Its translation: CSARPGEAARRDTQYF.

This clonotype has only one observation. The CDR3 protein is CSVRGGSYNEQFF. CDR3 bases: TGCAGCGTGCGGGGGGGCTCCTACAATGAGCAGTTCTTC. The chain joins TRBV29-1 to TRBJ2-1, with 9 positions matching TRBD2. V shed 6 bases and J 0 bases; nucleotides not matched to a gene: 0. CDR1 and CDR2 from the germline V gene are SQVTM and ANQGSEA. This CDR3 is built from 13 residues.

The rearrangement links TRBV15 to TRBJ2-5; TRBD2 might be the D (7 bases). The V end lost 8 bases, the J end lost 5 bases, and 18 bases lay between the germline ends. The CDR3 loop spans 14 amino acids. Germline CDR1 and CDR2: LNHNV and YYDKDF (reference sequence). Here the CDR3 reads CATAARGGLETQYF. CDR3 nucleotides: TGTGCCACCGCCGCGAGGGGGGGGTTGGAGACCCAGTACTTC.

The chain is built from TRBV29-1 and TRBJ1-1; D perhaps matches TRBD1 (6 bases). Germline lookup yields CDR1 SQVTM and CDR2 ANQGSEA. The CDR3 is 13 residues long. Between the trimmed V and J ends, which lost 7 bases and 0 bases, there was a span of 12 bases. The CDR3 DNA reads TGCAGCGCTCAAGACAGGCTGAACACTGAAGCTTTCTTT. It is translated as CSAQDRLNTEAFF.

The CDR3 DNA follows: TGTGCCTGGAGGGGGGAATTATTATCAGATACGCAGTATTTT. Translated: CAWRGELLSDTQYF. The chain carries TRBV30 and TRBJ2-3; D possibly uses TRBD1 or TRBD2 (5 bases each). Per germline, CDR1 GTSNPN and CDR2 SVGIG (reference sequence). The CDR3 sequence is 14 residues long. Trimming left V 3 bases short and J 4 bases short, with 14 bases between.

The chain couples TRBV27 to TRBJ1-1, with D perhaps matching TRBD1 (5 bases). Trimming removed 6 bases from V and 11 bases from J, with 19 bases in between. The germline CDR1 and CDR2 sequences are MNHEY and SMNVEV (reference sequence). The CDR3 spans 13 residues. As DNA, the CDR3 is TGTGCCAGCAGGGTTGTGGCAGGGAGTGAGGCTTTCTTT. Translating gives CASRVVAGSEAFF.

Only one count was recorded for this clonotype. The chain links TRBV24-1 to TRBJ2-5, with D unclear. The CDR3 extends over 8 amino acids. Germline-derived CDR1 and CDR2 are KGHDR and SFDVKD. V was clipped by 9 bases and J by 13 bases, with 8 bases between them. The CDR3 DNA follows: TGTGCCACCCTATCCCCGTACTTC. Translation gives CATLSPYF.

The chain's CDR3 is CASSLEGMNTEAFF. CDR3 coding DNA: TGTGCCAGCAGCTTAGAAGGCATGAACACTGAAGCTTTCTTT. The gene calls are TRBV7-9 and TRBJ1-1, with D unresolved. The CDR3 has 14 residues. Germline-derived CDR1 and CDR2 are SEHNR and FQNEAQ (reference sequence). V lost 1 base and J 0 bases, leaving 6 bases between the germline ends.

V usage is TRBV29-1 and J usage is TRBJ2-1; 7 nucleotides agree with TRBD1. The CDR3 is 13 residues long. Germline CDR1 SQVTM, CDR2 ANQGSEA. Unmatched junction bases numbered 2, after V lost 1 base and J lost 5 bases. The chain's CDR3 is CSVEGQGNNEQFF. The DNA of the CDR3 is TGCAGCGTTGAAGGACAGGGAAACAATGAGCAGTTCTTC.

The rearrangement joins TRBV20-1 to TRBJ2-7, with 9 bases that match TRBD1. Trimming at V came to 4 bases and at J to 1 base, leaving 5 bases not matched to a gene. From germline, CDR1 is DFQATT and CDR2 SNEGSKA (reference sequence). CDR3 length: 14 amino acids. The CDR3 bases are TGCAGTGCTATTAGGGACAGGGAGTCCTACGAGCAGTACTTC. It translates to CSAIRDRESYEQYF.

This chain connects TRBV2 to TRBJ2-2, with D unclear. With 0 bases removed from V and 5 bases from J, the gap between germline ends came to 4 bases. This CDR3 has 13 amino acids. Germline V lookup: CDR1 SNHLY, CDR2 FYNNEI. This chain's CDR3 is CASSEAGTGELFF. In DNA, the CDR3 is TGTGCCAGCAGTGAAGCGGGGACCGGGGAGCTGTTTTTT.

The chain carries TRBV4-2 and TRBJ1-3, with a weak D call TRBD1 (5 bases). V lost 4 bases and J 7 bases, leaving 20 bases between the germline ends. There are 16 residues in the CDR3. Germline lookup yields CDR1 LGHNA and CDR2 YNFKEQ. DNA of the CDR3: TGTGCCAGCAGCCCCAAGATCGAACATTGGGGCAACACCATATATTTT. Translated, it gives CASSPKIEHWGNTIYF.

This clonotype was seen a single time. The chain couples TRBV7-8 to TRBJ1-5; 10 positions match TRBD1. Germline trimming cut 5 bases from V and 2 bases from J; bases unmatched to any gene: 9. The CDR3 extends over 17 amino acids. The germline V gene encodes CDR1 SGHVS and CDR2 FQNEAQ. CDR3: CASSLQGDRGRNQPQHF. The CDR3 DNA reads as TGTGCCAGCAGCCTCCAAGGGGACAGGGGACGCAATCAGCCCCAGCATTTT.

V usage is TRBV12-5 and J usage is TRBJ1-2; tentatively, D is TRBD1 (5 bases). Germline V gives CDR1 LGHNT, CDR2 FRNRAP. The CDR3 consists of 15 residues. Trimming took off 5 bases at V and 2 bases at J, with 15 bases between the two ends. The CDR3 region has the DNA TGTGCTAGTGGTCCCAACCCCAGGGAGAACTATGGCTACACCTTC. Translated: CASGPNPRENYGYTF.

In DNA, the CDR3 is TGTGCCAGCACCCAGACTGTGGCGGGGGCGGGCCCAGATACGCAGTATTTT. Amino acid sequence: CASTQTVAGAGPDTQYF. The rearrangement joins TRBV6-1 to TRBJ2-3, with D perhaps TRBD2 (7 bases). Trimming removed 7 bases from V and 4 bases from J, with 24 bases in between. The CDR3 has 17 amino acids. From germline, CDR1 is MNHNS and CDR2 SASEGT.

The rearrangement links TRBV15 to TRBJ2-7; TRBD1 aligns across 9 bases. The CDR3 has 15 residues. CDR1 and CDR2 (germline): LNHNV, YYDKDF (reference sequence). The ends lost 6 bases at V and 2 bases at J; junction bases unmatched: 8. The CDR3 DNA reads as TGTGCCACCAGGGGACCACGACAGGGGGCCTACGAGCAGTACTTC. Its translation: CATRGPRQGAYEQYF.

The rearrangement joins TRBV20-1 to TRBJ1-1; TRBD1 matches at 8 bases. The CDR3 is 13 residues long. Germline trimming cut 6 bases from V and 4 bases from J; bases unmatched to any gene: 7. The V gene's germline CDR1 is DFQATT and CDR2 SNEGSKA (reference sequence). For the CDR3, the DNA is TGCAGTGCCCGGACAGGGCTATCCACTGAAGCTTTCTTT. Its protein product is CSARTGLSTEAFF.